These T cell receptor beta chains were read from a single sample in a study of CD8+CD57+ T cells in acquired aplastic anemia. From the reads, TCRdb called clonotypes with MiXCR, one entry per CDR3 protein. The sample yields approximately 170,000 distinct CDR3 sequences, 54% seen once. The specimen sequenced was sorted CD4+, CD8+, or CD8+CD57+ T cells (not recorded which) from PBMCs. The receptor source for this set is a human donor in good health, serving as a control. The CDR3 runs from the conserved cysteine through the conserved F or W. A D gene is named only where the DNA matches it firmly. Part of the rows lack a size; the others show once, few, many or a class for expanded clones.

d_gene,j_gene,v_gene,abundance,CDR3aa,CDR3nt
NA,TRBJ2-3,TRBV19,NA,CASSSTPTVPTDTQYF,TGTGCCAGTAGTTCCACGCCTACAGTACCCACAGATACGCAGTATTTT
NA,TRBJ1-5,TRBV19,NA,CASSWAVNQPQHF,TGTGCCAGTAGTTGGGCGGTGAATCAGCCCCAGCATTTT
TRBD1,TRBJ2-3,TRBV5-1,NA,CASREDLLGTEKYF,TGCGCCAGCAGAGAGGACCTTCTGGGGACAGAGAAGTATTTT
NA,TRBJ1-2,TRBV2,NA,CASSQVWFYGYTF,TGTGCCAGCAGCCAAGTTTGGTTCTATGGCTACACCTTC
NA,TRBJ1-1,TRBV7-9,NA,CASSLGGQGTEAFF,TGTGCCAGCAGCTTGGGTGGGCAGGGCACTGAAGCTTTCTTT
TRBD2,TRBJ2-3,TRBV20-1,many,CSAPRTSGGPTDTQYF,TGCAGTGCTCCCCGGACTAGCGGGGGCCCCACAGATACGCAGTATTTT
NA,TRBJ1-2,TRBV10-3,NA,CAISGPGVYTF,TGTGCCATCAGTGGGCCAGGGGTCTACACCTTC
NA,TRBJ1-6,TRBV11-2,few,CASSLPWGNSPLHF,TGTGCCAGCAGCTTACCCTGGGGGAATTCACCCCTCCACTTT
TRBD1,TRBJ2-7,TRBV19,once,CASSIAGTGSYEQYF,TGTGCCAGTAGTATAGCCGGGACAGGGAGCTACGAGCAGTACTTC
TRBD2,TRBJ2-3,TRBV12-3/TRBV12-4,NA,CASSSYLRGDADTQYF,TGTGCCAGCAGTTCGTACTTGCGGGGGGACGCAGATACGCAGTATTTT
NA,TRBJ1-3,TRBV28,few,CASRWGPSGNTIYF,TGTGCCAGCAGATGGGGTCCCTCTGGAAACACCATATATTTT
NA,TRBJ2-3,TRBV7-2,NA,CASSPRGASDTQYF,TGTGCCAGCAGTCCTCGCGGGGCATCAGATACGCAGTATTTT
TRBD1,TRBJ2-7,TRBV6-5,few,CATSSTGGPTYEQYF,TGTGCCACCAGCTCGACAGGGGGCCCTACCTACGAGCAGTACTTC
NA,TRBJ2-6,TRBV25-1,once,CASSEFSGANVLTF,TGTGCCAGCAGTGAATTCTCTGGGGCCAACGTCCTGACTTTC
NA,TRBJ2-2,TRBV20-1,many,CSAPRGNTGELFF,TGCAGTGCTCCCCGAGGGAACACCGGGGAGCTGTTTTTT
NA,TRBJ2-7,TRBV19,many,CASSVRNSYEQYF,TGTGCCAGTAGTGTTCGGAACTCCTACGAGCAGTACTTC
NA,TRBJ1-5,TRBV28,NA,CASSSFSFGRNQPQHF,TGTGCCAGCAGTTCGTTTTCTTTCGGGCGAAATCAGCCCCAGCATTTT
TRBD1,TRBJ2-6,TRBV6-1,NA,CASSEVFGQGNFHVLTF,TGTGCCAGCAGTGAGGTTTTCGGACAGGGGAATTTTCACGTCCTGACTTTC
TRBD2,TRBJ2-7,TRBV10-2,few,CASSPPGLAGGQYEQYF,TGTGCCAGCTCACCACCTGGACTAGCGGGGGGGCAGTACGAGCAGTACTTC
NA,TRBJ1-2,TRBV7-2,many,CASSQLGTLLGGYTF,TGTGCCAGCAGCCAACTCGGGACACTCCTAGGTGGCTACACCTTC
TRBD2,TRBJ2-3,TRBV7-9,NA,CASSIKTSGGAWDTQYF,TGTGCCAGCAGCATTAAAACTAGCGGGGGGGCCTGGGATACGCAGTATTTT
NA,TRBJ1-5,TRBV10-3,NA,CAISAGRNQPQHF,TGTGCCATCTCGGCCGGTCGCAATCAGCCCCAGCATTTT